The present TCR beta chain was sequenced within a study of cytomegalovirus exposure and HLA in healthy donors. Study-wide findings and caveats: More clonal expansion characterized HLA-associated TCR beta chains than equally common others in a later analysis. Reportedly, HLA-A and HLA-B alleles of most subjects were accurately predicted from TCR beta.

The count of this clone is one. Antigen: not known. The CDR3 is 16 residues long. Nominally healthy donors provided the samples, though records likely missed some immune exposures. Primers: 60 Vbeta forward and 13 Jbeta reverse. Authors' processing steps: There were around 80 million unique TCR beta chains by a later count, and some 10 million of them were shared. Generated by immunoSEQ multiplex PCR, the TCRdb table keeps only in-frame clones and is missing some. V, J and clone size derive from that table, while D and trimming were established from the DNA sequence. Here the sample spans about 130,000 clones, approximately 74% being singletons.

Sequencing was performed on PBMCs. The TCR originated in a man in his forties or fifties in good health and CMV-seropositive. This chain uses TRBV21-1 with TRBJ2-5; the table's D call, TRBD2, was not checked against the DNA. TRBV21-1 is flagged as a pseudogene. The CDR3: CASSTWDSLWQETQYF. The CDR3 DNA sequence: TGTGCCAGCAGCACCTGGGACTCGCTGTGGCAAGAGACCCAGTACTTC.